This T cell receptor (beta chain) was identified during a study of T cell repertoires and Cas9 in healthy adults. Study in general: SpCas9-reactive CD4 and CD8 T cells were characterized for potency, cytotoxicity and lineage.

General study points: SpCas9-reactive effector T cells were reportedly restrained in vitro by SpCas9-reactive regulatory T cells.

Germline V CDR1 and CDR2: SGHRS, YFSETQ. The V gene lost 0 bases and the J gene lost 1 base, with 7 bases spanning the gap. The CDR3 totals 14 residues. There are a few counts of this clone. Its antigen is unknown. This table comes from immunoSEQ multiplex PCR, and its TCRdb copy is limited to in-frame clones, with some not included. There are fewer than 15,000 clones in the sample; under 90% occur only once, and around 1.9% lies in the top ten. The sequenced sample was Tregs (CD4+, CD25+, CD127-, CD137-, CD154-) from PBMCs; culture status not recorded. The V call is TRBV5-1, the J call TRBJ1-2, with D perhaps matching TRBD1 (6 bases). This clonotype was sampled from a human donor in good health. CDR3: CASSLEGGNYGYTF. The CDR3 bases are TGCGCCAGCAGCTTGGAGGGGGGTAACTATGGCTACACCTTC.